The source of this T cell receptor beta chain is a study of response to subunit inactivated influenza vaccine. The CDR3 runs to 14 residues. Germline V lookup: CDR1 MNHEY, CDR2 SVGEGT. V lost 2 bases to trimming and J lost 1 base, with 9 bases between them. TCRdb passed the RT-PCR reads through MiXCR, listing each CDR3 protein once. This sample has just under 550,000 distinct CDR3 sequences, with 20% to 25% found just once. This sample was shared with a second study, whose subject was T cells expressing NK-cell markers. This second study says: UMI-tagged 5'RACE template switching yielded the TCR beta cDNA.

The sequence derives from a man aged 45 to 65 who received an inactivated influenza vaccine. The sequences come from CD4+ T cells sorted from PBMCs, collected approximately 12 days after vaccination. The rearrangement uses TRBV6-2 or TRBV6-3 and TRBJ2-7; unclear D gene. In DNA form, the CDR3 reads TGTGCCAGCAGTTACACGACACTATCCTACGAGCAGTACTTC. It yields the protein CASSYTTLSYEQYF.